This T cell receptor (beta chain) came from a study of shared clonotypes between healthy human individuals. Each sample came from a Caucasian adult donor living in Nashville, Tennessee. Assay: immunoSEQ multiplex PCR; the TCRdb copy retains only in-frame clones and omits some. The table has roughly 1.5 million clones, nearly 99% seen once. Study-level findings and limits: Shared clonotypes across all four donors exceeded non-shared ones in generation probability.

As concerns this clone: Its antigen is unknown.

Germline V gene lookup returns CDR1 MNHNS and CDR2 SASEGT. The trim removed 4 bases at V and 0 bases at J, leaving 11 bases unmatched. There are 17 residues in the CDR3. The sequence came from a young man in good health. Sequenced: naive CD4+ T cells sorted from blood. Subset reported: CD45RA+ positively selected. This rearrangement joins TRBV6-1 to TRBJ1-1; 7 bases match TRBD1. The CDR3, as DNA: TGTGCCAGCAGTGGACAGGGAGGGGGGTTCATGAACACTGAAGCTTTCTTT. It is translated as CASSGQGGGFMNTEAFF.